This T cell receptor (beta chain) came from a study of blood T cell repertoires in COVID-19. Across the study: PBMCs, B-cell-depleted T cells, or T cells were the source of the cDNA or gDNA that made up the material.

The CDR3 length is 16 residues. With 7 bases clipped from V and 3 bases from J, the junction kept 12 bases outside the gene matches. Germline V CDR1 and CDR2: MNHNY, SVGAGI (reference sequence). Sequenced by immunoSEQ multiplex PCR; TCRdb stores in-frame clones only, minus some. In the table there are almost 100,000 clones, roughly 86% of which are singletons. The chain combines TRBV6-6 with TRBJ2-3; 8 bases are a match to TRBD2. Sequences were obtained from peripheral blood. The sequence was obtained from a man aged 50 to 60 with acute or convalescent COVID-19. This CDR3 is CASTTSGASGTDTQYF. The CDR3 DNA reads as TGTGCCAGCACCACCTCCGGGGCTAGCGGGACAGATACGCAGTATTTT.